What follows are 29 T cell receptor beta chains derived from one specimen sequenced in a study of blood T cell repertoires in COVID-19. The repertoire was sequenced with immunoSEQ multiplex PCR; TCRdb's copy has only in-frame clones and lacks some. Here the sample spans hundreds of thousands of clones, around 86% being singletons. The sequenced sample consisted of peripheral blood. The receptors shown here come from a woman aged 25 to 39 with active or convalescent COVID-19.

The V gene is TRBV18, the J gene TRBJ1-5; the D is unclear. The V gene's germline CDR1 is KGHSH and CDR2 LQKENI. V was shortened by 2 bases and J by 0 bases, with 8 bases between the two germline ends. The CDR3 loop spans 15 amino acids. The CDR3 nucleotides are TGTGCCAGCTCACCATCCCGGGATAGCAATCAGCCCCAGCATTTT. Protein product: CASSPSRDSNQPQHF. Supplemented by reference TRBV18 and TRBJ1-5, the full variable domain reads NAGVMQNPRHLVRRRGQEARLRCSPMKGHSHVYWYRQLPEEGLKFMVYLQKENIIDESGMPKERFSAEFPKEGPSILRIQQVVRGDSAAYFCASSPSRDSNQPQHFGDGTRLSIL.

V and J are TRBV5-6 and TRBJ2-7; D is ambiguous. This CDR3 contains 11 residues. V lost 1 base to trimming and J lost 5 bases, with 4 bases between them. Germline loops: CDR1 SGHDT, CDR2 YYEEEE. The CDR3 coding sequence is TGTGCCAGCAGCTTGCAGGACGAGCAGTACTTC. Translating it yields CASSLQDEQYF.

The chain combines TRBV5-4 with TRBJ2-7; possible D gene TRBD1, 7 bases. V was clipped by 0 bases and J by 5 bases, with 12 bases between them. Looked up from germline, CDR1 is SGHNT and CDR2 is YYREEE (reference sequence). This CDR3 is built from 14 residues. The CDR3, as DNA: TGTGCCAGCAGCTTGGTTCAGGGGGGCCACGAGCAGTACTTC. It codes for CASSLVQGGHEQYF.

The chain combines TRBV30 with TRBJ2-3; a possible D gene is TRBD2 (7 bases). Trimming stripped 2 bases from V and 4 bases from J, with 10 bases between. The CDR3 has 13 residues. Germline CDR1 and CDR2: GTSNPN and SVGIG (reference sequence). CDR3 loop: CAWSRGGADTQYF. CDR3 coding DNA: TGTGCCTGGAGTCGCGGGGGCGCAGATACGCAGTATTTT. The full variable domain, completed using reference TRBV30 and TRBJ2-3, is SQTIHQWPATLVQPVGSPLSLECTVEGTSNPNLYWYRQAAGRGLQLLFYSVGIGQISSEVPQNLSASRPQDRQFILSSKKLLLSDSGFYLCAWSRGGADTQYFGPGTRLTVL.

The V and J genes are TRBV6-5 and TRBJ1-2; no clear D. V lost 7 bases and J 4 bases, leaving 10 bases between the germline ends. The CDR3 has 12 residues. Per the germline V gene, CDR1 is MNHEY and CDR2 is SVGAGI. Written as DNA, the CDR3 is TGTGCCAGCACACGTGGAGGCTATGGCTACACCTTC. Translation gives CASTRGGYGYTF.

The V gene is TRBV19, the J gene TRBJ1-2; D may be TRBD1 (6 bases). CDR3 length: 16 amino acids. V was cut by 7 bases and J by 10 bases, with 28 bases left in between. CDR1 LNHDA and CDR2 SQIVND come from the germline V gene (reference sequence). CDR3 DNA: TGTGCCAGTAAACCGGGCCTATTTGGGGGCGGCTATTTCTACACCTTC. Translating it yields CASKPGLFGGGYFYTF.

V is TRBV27 and J is TRBJ1-2; 7 positions agree with TRBD1. Germline CDR1 MNHEY, CDR2 SMNVEV (reference sequence). This CDR3 is built from 14 residues. J was trimmed by 1 base and V by 4 bases; bases with no gene match: 3. DNA of the CDR3: TGTGCCAGCAGTTGGGGGGACAGTAACTATGGCTACACCTTC. Protein: CASSWGDSNYGYTF.

This clone appeared a single time. The gene calls are TRBV7-9 and TRBJ2-2; tentative D call: TRBD1 (6 bases). The germline CDR1 and CDR2 sequences are SEHNR and FQNEAQ (reference sequence). With 5 bases removed from V and 2 bases from J, the gap between germline ends came to 24 bases. This CDR3 is 19 amino acids long. CDR3 bases: TGTGCCAGCAGCCTCCTATCGATGGTCGGCAGGGGAAACACCGGGGAGCTGTTTTTT. Translating gives CASSLLSMVGRGNTGELFF. Full variable domain (missing parts from reference TRBV7-9 and TRBJ2-2): DTGVSQNPRHKITKRGQNVTFRCDPISEHNRLYWYRQTLGQGPEFLTYFQNEAQLEKSRLLSDRFSAERPKGSFSTLEIQRTEQGDSAMYLCASSLLSMVGRGNTGELFFGEGSRLTVL.

The CDR3: CASSQDWRGNQETQYF. The CDR3 DNA reads as TGTGCCAGCAGCCAAGACTGGAGGGGCAACCAAGAGACCCAGTACTTC. This chain links TRBV4-2 with TRBJ2-5; maybe TRBD2 (6 bases). The CDR3 spans 16 residues. Germline V CDR1 and CDR2: LGHNA, YNFKEQ. The V gene lost 0 bases and the J gene lost 0 bases, with 11 bases spanning the gap.

The chain links TRBV30 to TRBJ2-1, with TRBD2 as a possible D gene (5 bases). Germline CDR1 and CDR2: GTSNPN and SVGIG (reference sequence). Trimming cost V 2 bases and J 2 bases, with 7 bases left between them. CDR3 length equals 13 residues. The CDR3 region has the DNA TGTGCCTGGAGTAGCGGAACCTACAATGAGCAGTTCTTC. As protein: CAWSSGTYNEQFF.

The chain links TRBV11-2 to TRBJ1-1; 8 bases are a match to TRBD1. V shed 3 bases and J 6 bases; nucleotides not matched to a gene: 6. Germline CDR1 SGHAT, CDR2 FQNNGV. This CDR3 region has 14 residues. DNA for the CDR3: TGTGCCAGCAGCTTCACAGGGGGTGAGGCTGAAGCTTTCTTT. This gives the protein CASSFTGGEAEAFF.

The count of this clone is one. This chain links TRBV6-5 with TRBJ2-7; 8 bases align to TRBD1. Trimming at V came to 7 bases and at J to 6 bases, leaving 11 bases not matched to a gene. There are 14 residues in the CDR3. Per germline, CDR1 MNHEY and CDR2 SVGAGI. DNA of the CDR3: TGTGCCAGCAAGGTGACAGGGGTACCTTCCGAGCAGTACTTC. Its translation: CASKVTGVPSEQYF.

The rearrangement links TRBV5-8 to TRBJ1-6; tentatively, D is TRBD1 (6 bases). Looked up from germline, CDR1 is SGHTS and CDR2 is YDEGEE. Trimming removed 4 bases from V and 8 bases from J, with 16 bases in between. This CDR3 is 15 amino acids long. The CDR3 is CASSADSRHYSPLHF. The CDR3 DNA reads as TGTGCCAGCAGCGCGGACAGTAGACACTATTCACCCCTCCACTTT.

Turning to this clone: This specimen includes other DNA sequences encoding the same CDR3. The rearrangement joins TRBV3-1 (or the pseudogene TRBV3-2) to TRBJ1-1, with D hard to call. From germline, CDR1 is LGHDT and CDR2 YNNKEL (reference sequence). The V end lost 1 base, the J end lost 1 base, and 7 bases lay between the germline ends. CDR3 length: 14 amino acids. The CDR3 is CASSQGTGNTEAFF. In DNA form, the CDR3 reads TGTGCCAGCAGCCAAGGCACGGGGAACACTGAAGCTTTCTTT.

This sequence joins TRBV15 and TRBJ1-2, with TRBD1 identical over 8 bases. This CDR3 is built from 15 residues. Germline V gene sequence: CDR1 LNHNV, CDR2 YYDKDF (reference sequence). V gave up 5 bases and J gave up 3 bases; unmatched junction bases: 8. CDR3 protein: CATSGSGGRDYGYTF. For the CDR3, the DNA is TGTGCCACCAGCGGTTCAGGGGGCAGGGACTATGGCTACACCTTC.

The chain is built from TRBV6-2 or TRBV6-3 and TRBJ2-7; D perhaps matches TRBD1 (6 bases). Trimming stripped 6 bases from V and 4 bases from J, with 10 bases between. This CDR3 region has 12 residues. The germline CDR1 and CDR2 sequences are MNHEY and SVGEGT. The CDR3 region is CASSPGVYEQYF. CDR3 in DNA: TGTGCCAGCAGCCCAGGGGTGTACGAGCAGTACTTC.

The gene calls are TRBV6-6 and TRBJ1-5; D is possibly TRBD1 (6 bases). The V end was cut by 6 bases, the J end by 6 bases, with 21 bases between. The germline V gene has CDR1 MNHNY and CDR2 SVGAGI (reference sequence). CDR3 size: 16 residues. The CDR3 coding sequence is TGTGCCAGCAGAACGGGGGGGGGCGTGAAGTCTCAGCCCCAGCATTTT. This translates into CASRTGGGVKSQPQHF.

V usage is TRBV4-1 and J usage is TRBJ2-5, with D unresolved. V was cut by 0 bases and J by 4 bases, with 12 bases left in between. This CDR3 contains 15 residues. Germline-derived CDR1 and CDR2 are MGHRA and YSYEKL. CDR3 sequence reads: CASSQDGYPGETQYF. The CDR3 region has the DNA TGCGCCAGCAGCCAAGATGGCTATCCGGGAGAGACCCAGTACTTC.

The genes are TRBV3-1 (or the pseudogene TRBV3-2) and TRBJ2-1, with a weak D call TRBD1 (6 bases). This CDR3 comprises 12 residues. Per the germline V gene, CDR1 is LGHDT and CDR2 is YNNKEL (reference sequence). Trimming removed 3 bases at V and 12 bases at J, with 12 bases between. CDR3 residues: CASSQIQGRQFF. For the CDR3, the DNA is TGTGCCAGCAGCCAGATCCAGGGGCGGCAGTTCTTC.

J is TRBJ2-1 and V is TRBV3-1 (or the pseudogene TRBV3-2); D perhaps matches TRBD2 (7 bases). There are 11 residues in the CDR3. Trimming took 7 bases from V and 7 from J, leaving 8 bases between them. From germline, CDR1 is LGHDT and CDR2 YNNKEL (reference sequence). The CDR3 region is CASKGGNEQFF. The CDR3 DNA sequence: TGTGCCAGCAAGGGGGGGAATGAGCAGTTCTTC.

The rearrangement uses TRBV6-5 and TRBJ2-6; D unclear. This CDR3 spans 15 amino acids. Germline V CDR1 and CDR2: MNHEY, SVGAGI. V shed 5 bases and J shed 2 bases, with 10 bases lying between them. The CDR3 protein is CASSLRQAGANVLTF. The CDR3 coding sequence is TGTGCCAGCAGTCTCCGGCAGGCTGGGGCCAACGTCCTGACTTTC.

V usage is TRBV7-8 and J usage is TRBJ2-3, with TRBD2 matching 8 bases. Trimming cost V 5 bases and J 6 bases; bases outside gene matches: 16. The CDR3 has 17 amino acids. Germline CDR1 and CDR2: SGHVS and FQNEAQ. DNA for the CDR3: TGTGCCAGCAGCACAGAGGAATCGGGGGGGGTCAAGGATACGCAGTATTTT. Translated, it gives CASSTEESGGVKDTQYF.

The rearrangement uses TRBV19 and TRBJ1-2, with D possibly matching TRBD1 (6 bases). The CDR3 has 15 amino acids. Germline CDR1 and CDR2: LNHDA and SQIVND (reference sequence). V was shortened by 5 bases and J by 8 bases, with 21 bases between the two germline ends. The CDR3 is CASSFPGDRAGGYTF. The DNA of the CDR3 is TGTGCCAGTAGTTTCCCAGGGGACCGGGCCGGAGGCTACACCTTC.

V is TRBV5-1 and J is TRBJ2-5, with 7 bases lining up with TRBD2. CDR3 length equals 15 residues. V was clipped by 3 bases and J by 1 base; unmatched bases: 6. In germline, CDR1 is SGHRS, CDR2 YFSETQ. CDR3 region: CASSSPGGGQETQYF. The CDR3 DNA is TGCGCCAGCAGCTCCCCGGGCGGGGGCCAAGAGACCCAGTACTTC.

The chain employs TRBV27 and TRBJ2-7; no clear D gene. The CDR3 runs 14 residues. Germline V gene data show CDR1 as MNHEY and CDR2 as SMNVEV (reference sequence). Between the trimmed V and J ends, which lost 4 bases and 3 bases, there was a span of 13 bases. The CDR3 loop reads CASSSPPRSYEQYF. The CDR3, as DNA: TGTGCCAGCAGTTCCCCCCCGAGAAGCTACGAGCAGTACTTC.

This clone was seen once. The chain joins TRBV2 to TRBJ1-1, with D uncertain. Trimming took off 2 bases at V and 4 bases at J, with 20 bases between the two ends. CDR3 length: 17 amino acids. Germline CDR1 SNHLY, CDR2 FYNNEI. Here the CDR3 DNA reads TGTGCCAGCAGTGAACCCGTTTTCGAGTCCGGGGTCACTGAAGCTTTCTTT. Its translation: CASSEPVFESGVTEAFF.

The chain couples TRBV15 to TRBJ2-5, with D possibly being TRBD1 (7 bases). V was clipped by 3 bases and J by 5 bases, with 22 bases between them. This CDR3 is built from 17 residues. The germline CDR1 and CDR2 sequences are LNHNV and YYDKDF (reference sequence). CDR3 bases: TGTGCCACCAGCAGGGACATATATGCAGGGGGGCAGGAGACCCAGTACTTC. Encoded protein: CATSRDIYAGGQETQYF.

This clone was observed a single time. The chain combines TRBV11-2 with TRBJ2-7, with TRBD1 as a possible D gene (6 bases). Germline lookup yields CDR1 SGHAT and CDR2 FQNNGV. Between the trimmed V and J ends, which lost 6 bases and 3 bases, there was a span of 9 bases. The CDR3 length is 12 residues. CDR3 in DNA: TGTGCCAGCAGTAGGGGGAACTACGAGCAGTACTTC. It specifies CASSRGNYEQYF.

This chain joins TRBV18 and TRBJ2-7; D ambiguous. The CDR3 loop spans 11 amino acids. The germline V gene has CDR1 KGHSH and CDR2 LQKENI. CDR3 sequence reads: CVIFRTYEQYF. CDR3 DNA: TGTGTGATTTTCAGGACCTACGAGCAGTACTTC. The entire variable domain, with the rest obtained from reference TRBV18 and TRBJ2-7, is as follows: NAGVMQNPRHLVRRRGQEARLRCSPMKGHSHVYWYRQLPEEGLKFMVYLQKENIIDESGMPKERFSAEFPKEGPSILRIQQVVRGDSAAYFCVIFRTYEQYFGPGTRLTVT.